The 8 T cell receptor beta chains listed next were all sequenced from one sample in a study of radiation and T cells in renal cell carcinoma. The method was immunoSEQ multiplex PCR; TCRdb's version includes in-frame clones alone and lacks a portion of them. The sample includes over 120,000 clones, around nine tenths seen only once; the top ten take 12%. The time point was: baseline pretreatment blood. The treatment: 15 Gy SBRT to primary tumor, nephrectomy 4 weeks later. Here the sequenced sample was blood, taken from a patient whose treatment included radiotherapy and nephrectomy. Receptor source: a woman in her fifties or sixties with renal cell carcinoma.

This chain uses TRBV5-1 with TRBJ1-4; D not certain. Germline lookup yields CDR1 SGHRS and CDR2 YFSETQ. Trimming took off 0 bases at V and 5 bases at J, with 11 bases between the two ends. The CDR3 covers 15 residues. The DNA for the CDR3 is TGCGCCAGCAGCTTGGATCGACGGCCCAATGAAAAACTGTTTTTT. Translated: CASSLDRRPNEKLFF.

The chain couples TRBV18 to TRBJ2-7, with D unresolved. Per germline, CDR1 KGHSH and CDR2 LQKENI. The V gene lost 0 bases and the J gene lost 3 bases, with 9 bases spanning the gap. This CDR3 is 14 amino acids long. The DNA of the CDR3 is TGTGCCAGCTCACCACCTACGGGTGTCTACGAGCAGTACTTC. Translation: CASSPPTGVYEQYF.

The J gene is TRBJ1-1, the V gene TRBV20-1; no firm D call. This CDR3 has 11 amino acids. The ends were cut back, 6 bases at V and 1 base at J, with 6 bases in the middle. CDR1 is DFQATT, CDR2 SNEGSKA, per germline (reference sequence). The CDR3 here is CSALRNTEAFF. CDR3 DNA: TGCAGTGCCCTCAGGAACACTGAAGCTTTCTTT.

The chain has TRBV19 and TRBJ1-5; TRBD1 matches 9 bases. The CDR3 has 11 residues. Germline loops: CDR1 LNHDA, CDR2 SQIVND (reference sequence). V shed 1 base and J 16 bases; nucleotides not matched to a gene: 2. DNA for the CDR3: TGTGCCAGTAGTATAGGGGACAGGGTTCATTTT. Translation gives CASSIGDRVHF.

V usage is TRBV21-1 and J usage is TRBJ1-2; TRBD1, the table's D call, was not compared with the DNA. TRBV21-1 is annotated as a pseudogene. The CDR3 spans 17 residues. The CDR3 region has the DNA TGTGCCAGCAGCAAACCGGGACAGGGGATAACTAACTATGGCTACACCTTC. Amino acids: CASSKPGQGITNYGYTF.

The gene calls are TRBV13 and TRBJ1-3; D may be TRBD1 (6 bases). The CDR3 contains 16 residues. Trimming took off 5 bases at V and 2 bases at J, with 16 bases between the two ends. Germline CDR1 PRHDT, CDR2 FYEKMQ (reference sequence). The CDR3 protein is CASSLPVGGAGNTIYF. CDR3 DNA sequence: TGTGCCAGCAGCCTCCCCGTAGGGGGAGCTGGAAACACCATATATTTT.

V usage is TRBV7-6 and J usage is TRBJ2-7; 7 bases map to TRBD1. CDR1 SGHVS and CDR2 FNYEAQ come from the germline V gene. The V gene end was trimmed by 7 bases and the J gene end by 5 bases; junction bases not matched to a gene: 8. The CDR3 has 13 residues. The CDR3 spells CASNDRANNEQYF. CDR3 coding DNA: TGTGCCAGCAATGACAGGGCCAACAACGAGCAGTACTTC. The full variable domain, in which reference TRBV7-6 and TRBJ2-7 provide the parts outside the CDR3, is GAGVSQSPRYKVTKRGQDVALRCDPISGHVSLYWYRQALGQGPEFLTYFNYEAQQDKSGLPNDRFSAERPEGSISTLTIQRTEQRDSAMYRCASNDRANNEQYFGPGTRLTVT.

This clone was detected once. V is TRBV13 and J is TRBJ2-7; D is unresolved. V lost 4 bases and J 3 bases, leaving 16 bases between the germline ends. CDR3 length: 15 residues. Germline CDR1 reads PRHDT; CDR2 reads FYEKMQ (reference sequence). The CDR3 sequence is CASSSDQDGNYEQYF. In DNA form, the CDR3 reads TGTGCCAGCAGCTCCGACCAGGACGGAAACTACGAGCAGTACTTC.